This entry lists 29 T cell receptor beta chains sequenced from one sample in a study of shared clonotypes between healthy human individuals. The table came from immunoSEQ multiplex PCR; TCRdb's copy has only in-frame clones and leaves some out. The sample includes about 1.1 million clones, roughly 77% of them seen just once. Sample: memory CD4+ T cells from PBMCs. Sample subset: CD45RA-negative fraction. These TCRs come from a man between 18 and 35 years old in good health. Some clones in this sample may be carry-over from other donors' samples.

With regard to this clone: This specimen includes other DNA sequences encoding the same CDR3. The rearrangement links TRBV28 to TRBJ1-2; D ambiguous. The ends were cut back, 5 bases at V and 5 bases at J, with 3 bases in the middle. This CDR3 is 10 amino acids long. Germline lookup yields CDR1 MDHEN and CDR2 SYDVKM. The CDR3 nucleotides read TGTGCCAGCAGTGGGTATGGCTACACCTTC. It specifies CASSGYGYTF.

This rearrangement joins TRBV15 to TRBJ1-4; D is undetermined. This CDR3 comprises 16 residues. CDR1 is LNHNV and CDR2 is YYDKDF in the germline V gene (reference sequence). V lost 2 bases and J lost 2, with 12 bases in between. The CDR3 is CATSRSRVWTNEKLFF. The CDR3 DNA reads TGTGCCACCAGCAGAAGTAGGGTTTGGACTAATGAAAAACTGTTTTTT.

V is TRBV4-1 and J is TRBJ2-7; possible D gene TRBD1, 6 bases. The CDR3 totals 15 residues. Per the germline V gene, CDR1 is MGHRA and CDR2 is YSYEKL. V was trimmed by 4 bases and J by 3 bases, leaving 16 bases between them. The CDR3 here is CASSLYTTRGYEQYF. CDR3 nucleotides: TGCGCCAGCAGCCTATACACGACCAGGGGCTACGAGCAGTACTTC.

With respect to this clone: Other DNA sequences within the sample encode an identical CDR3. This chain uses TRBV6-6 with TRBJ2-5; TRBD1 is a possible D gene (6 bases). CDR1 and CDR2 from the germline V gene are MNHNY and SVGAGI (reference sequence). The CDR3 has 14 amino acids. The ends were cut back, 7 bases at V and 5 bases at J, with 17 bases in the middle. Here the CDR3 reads CASTDTGMGETQYF. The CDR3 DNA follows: TGTGCCAGCACCGATACAGGGATGGGGGAGACCCAGTACTTC.

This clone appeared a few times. The CDR3 reads CACGRENEKLFF. The CDR3 DNA reads as TGTGCCTGCGGGAGAGAGAATGAAAAACTGTTTTTT. This chain joins TRBV30 and TRBJ1-4; D is undetermined. Between the trimmed V and J ends, which lost 6 bases and 5 bases, there was a span of 10 bases. The CDR3 runs 12 residues. Germline CDR1 is GTSNPN and CDR2 is SVGIG (reference sequence).

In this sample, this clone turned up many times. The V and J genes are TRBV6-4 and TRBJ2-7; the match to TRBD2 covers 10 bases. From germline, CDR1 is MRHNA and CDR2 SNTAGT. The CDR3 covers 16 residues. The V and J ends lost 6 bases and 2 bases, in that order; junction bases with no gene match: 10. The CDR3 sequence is CASRGWVAGGPYEQYF. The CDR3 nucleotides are TGTGCCAGCAGGGGGTGGGTAGCGGGAGGCCCCTACGAGCAGTACTTC.

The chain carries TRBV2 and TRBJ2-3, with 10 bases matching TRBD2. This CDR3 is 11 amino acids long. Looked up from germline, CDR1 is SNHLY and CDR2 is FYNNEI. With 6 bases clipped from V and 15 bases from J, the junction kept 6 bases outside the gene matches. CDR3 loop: CASSVAGGKYF. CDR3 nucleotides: TGTGCCAGCAGCGTAGCGGGAGGCAAATATTTT.

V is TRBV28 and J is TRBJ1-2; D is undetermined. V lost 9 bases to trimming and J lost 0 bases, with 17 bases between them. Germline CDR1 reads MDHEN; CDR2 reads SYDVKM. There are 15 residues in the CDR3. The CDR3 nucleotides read TGTGCCAGTATACCTGGCAATACCCCTAACTATGGCTACACCTTC. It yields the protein CASIPGNTPNYGYTF.

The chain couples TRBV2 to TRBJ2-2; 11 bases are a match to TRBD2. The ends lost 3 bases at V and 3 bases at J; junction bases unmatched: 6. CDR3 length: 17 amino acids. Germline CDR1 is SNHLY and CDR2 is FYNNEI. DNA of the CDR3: TGTGCCAGCAGTGAGGGTAGCGGGAGGGCCGACACCGGGGAGCTGTTTTTT. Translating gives CASSEGSGRADTGELFF. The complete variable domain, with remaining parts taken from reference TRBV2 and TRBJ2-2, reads EPEVTQTPSHQVTQMGQEVILRCVPISNHLYFYWYRQILGQKVEFLVSFYNNEISEKSEIFDDQFSVERPDGSNFTLKIRSTKLEDSAMYFCASSEGSGRADTGELFFGEGSRLTVL.

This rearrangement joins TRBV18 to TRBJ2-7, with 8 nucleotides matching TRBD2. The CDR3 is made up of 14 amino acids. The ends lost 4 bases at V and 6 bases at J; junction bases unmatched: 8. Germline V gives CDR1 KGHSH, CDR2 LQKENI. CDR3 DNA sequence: TGTGCCAGCTCACGATCTAGCGGGTCTCCCGAGCAGTACTTC. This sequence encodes CASSRSSGSPEQYF.

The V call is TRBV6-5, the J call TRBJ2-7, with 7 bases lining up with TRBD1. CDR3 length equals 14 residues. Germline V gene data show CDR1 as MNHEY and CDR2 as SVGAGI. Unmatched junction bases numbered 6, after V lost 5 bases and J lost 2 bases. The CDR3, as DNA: TGTGCCAGCAGTCCCCGGACAGGACCCTACGAGCAGTACTTC. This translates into CASSPRTGPYEQYF.

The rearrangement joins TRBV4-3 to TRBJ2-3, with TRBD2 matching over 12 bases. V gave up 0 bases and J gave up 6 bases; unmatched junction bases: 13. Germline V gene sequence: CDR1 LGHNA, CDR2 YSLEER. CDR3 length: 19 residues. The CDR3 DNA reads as TGCGCCAGCAGCCAAGATCTTCCCTACCTAGCGGGAGGGGAGGATACGCAGTATTTT. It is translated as CASSQDLPYLAGGEDTQYF.

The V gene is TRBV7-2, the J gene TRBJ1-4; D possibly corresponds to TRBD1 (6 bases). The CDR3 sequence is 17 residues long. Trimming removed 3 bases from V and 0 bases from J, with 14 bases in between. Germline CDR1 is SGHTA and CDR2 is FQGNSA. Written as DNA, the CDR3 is TGTGCCAGCAGCTTCCCCCCGGGACATGCAACTAATGAAAAACTGTTTTTT. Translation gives CASSFPPGHATNEKLFF.

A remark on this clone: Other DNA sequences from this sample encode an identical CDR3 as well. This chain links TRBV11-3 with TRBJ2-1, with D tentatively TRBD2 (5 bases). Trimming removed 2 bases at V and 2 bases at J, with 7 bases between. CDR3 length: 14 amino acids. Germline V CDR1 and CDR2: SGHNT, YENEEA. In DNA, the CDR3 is TGTGCCAGCAGCTTACGGGGAACCTACAATGAGCAGTTCTTC. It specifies CASSLRGTYNEQFF.

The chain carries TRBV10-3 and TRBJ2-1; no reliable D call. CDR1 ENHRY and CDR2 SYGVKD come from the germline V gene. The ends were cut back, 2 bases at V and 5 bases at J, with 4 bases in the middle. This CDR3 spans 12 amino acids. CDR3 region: CAISETDNEQFF. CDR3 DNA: TGTGCCATCAGTGAGACGGACAATGAGCAGTTCTTC.

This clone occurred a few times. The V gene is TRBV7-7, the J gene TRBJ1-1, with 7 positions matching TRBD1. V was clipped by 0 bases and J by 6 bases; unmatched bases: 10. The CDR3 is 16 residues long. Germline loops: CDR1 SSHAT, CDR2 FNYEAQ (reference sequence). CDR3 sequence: CASSLAPTGPGAEAFF. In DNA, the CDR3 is TGTGCCAGCAGCTTAGCGCCGACAGGGCCGGGAGCTGAAGCTTTCTTT.

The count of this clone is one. CDR3 sequence reads: CASSPFTGQGGNTIYF. DNA of the CDR3: TGTGCCAGCAGCCCGTTCACGGGACAGGGGGGAAACACCATATATTTT. The gene calls are TRBV28 and TRBJ1-3; 10 bases line up with TRBD1. The germline gives CDR1 MDHEN, CDR2 SYDVKM. The junction had 9 bases not matched to a gene; V was cut back by 6 bases and J by 4 bases. The CDR3 spans 16 residues. The full variable domain, completed using reference TRBV28 and TRBJ1-3, is DVKVTQSSRYLVKRTGEKVFLECVQDMDHENMFWYRQDPGLGLRLIYFSYDVKMKEKGDIPEGYSVSREKKERFSLILESASTNQTSMYLCASSPFTGQGGNTIYFGEGSWLTVV.

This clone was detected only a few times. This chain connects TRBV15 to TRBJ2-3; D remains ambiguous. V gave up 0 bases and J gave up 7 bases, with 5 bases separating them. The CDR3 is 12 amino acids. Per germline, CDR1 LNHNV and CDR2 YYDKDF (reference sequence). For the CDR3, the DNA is TGTGCCACCAGCAGAGACTCATATACGCAGTATTTT. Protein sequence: CATSRDSYTQYF.

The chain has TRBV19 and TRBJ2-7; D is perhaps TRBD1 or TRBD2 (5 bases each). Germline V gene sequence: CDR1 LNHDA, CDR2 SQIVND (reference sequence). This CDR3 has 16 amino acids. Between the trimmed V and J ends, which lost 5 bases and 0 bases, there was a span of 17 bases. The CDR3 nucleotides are TGTGCCAGTAGTCAGCAGGCAGGGAGTGTCTCCTACGAGCAGTACTTC. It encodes CASSQQAGSVSYEQYF.

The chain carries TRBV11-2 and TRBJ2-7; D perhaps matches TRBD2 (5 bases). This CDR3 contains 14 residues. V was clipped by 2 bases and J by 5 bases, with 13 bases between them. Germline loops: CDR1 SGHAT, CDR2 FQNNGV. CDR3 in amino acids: CASSLIPTSNEQYF. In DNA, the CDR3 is TGTGCCAGCAGCTTAATCCCCACTAGTAACGAGCAGTACTTC.

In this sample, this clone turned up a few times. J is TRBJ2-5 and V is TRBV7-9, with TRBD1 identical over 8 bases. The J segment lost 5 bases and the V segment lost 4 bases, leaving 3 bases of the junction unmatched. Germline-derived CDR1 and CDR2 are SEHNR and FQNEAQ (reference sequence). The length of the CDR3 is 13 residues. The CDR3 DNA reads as TGTGCCAGCAGCTCCAGGGGGCCCGAGACCCAGTACTTC. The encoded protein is CASSSRGPETQYF.

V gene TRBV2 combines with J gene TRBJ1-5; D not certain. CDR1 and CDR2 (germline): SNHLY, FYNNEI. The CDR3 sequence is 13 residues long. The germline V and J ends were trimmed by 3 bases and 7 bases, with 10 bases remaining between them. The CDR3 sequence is CASSDLVQQPQHF. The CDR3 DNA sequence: TGTGCCAGCAGTGACCTAGTTCAACAGCCCCAGCATTTT.

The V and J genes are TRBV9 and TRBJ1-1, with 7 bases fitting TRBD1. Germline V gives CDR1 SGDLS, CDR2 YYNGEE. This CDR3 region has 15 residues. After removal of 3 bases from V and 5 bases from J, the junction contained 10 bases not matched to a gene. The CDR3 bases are TGTGCCAGCAGCGCCGGACAGGTGGGAGGAACTGAAGCTTTCTTT. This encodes CASSAGQVGGTEAFF.

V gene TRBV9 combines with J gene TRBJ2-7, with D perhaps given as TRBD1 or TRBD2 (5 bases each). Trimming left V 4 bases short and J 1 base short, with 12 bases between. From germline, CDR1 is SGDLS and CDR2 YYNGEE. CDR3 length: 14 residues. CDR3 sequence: CASSLGTSSYEQYF. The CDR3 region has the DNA TGTGCCAGCAGCCTCGGGACCTCTTCCTACGAGCAGTACTTC. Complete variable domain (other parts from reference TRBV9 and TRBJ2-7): DSGVTQTPKHLITATGQRVTLRCSPRSGDLSVYWYQQSLDQGLQFLIQYYNGEERAKGNILERFSAQQFPDLHSELNLSSLELGDSALYFCASSLGTSSYEQYFGPGTRLTVT.

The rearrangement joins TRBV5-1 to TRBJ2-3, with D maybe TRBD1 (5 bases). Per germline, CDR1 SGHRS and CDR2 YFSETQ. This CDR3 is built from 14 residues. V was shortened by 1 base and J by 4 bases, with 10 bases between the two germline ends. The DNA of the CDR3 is TGCGCCAGCAGCTTGAACAGGATCCCAGATACGCAGTATTTT. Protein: CASSLNRIPDTQYF.

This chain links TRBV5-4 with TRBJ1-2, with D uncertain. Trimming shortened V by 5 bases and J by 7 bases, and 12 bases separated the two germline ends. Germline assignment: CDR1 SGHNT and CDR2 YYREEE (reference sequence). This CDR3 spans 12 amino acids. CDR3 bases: TGTGCCAGCAGGCAAGGTGGGGTTGGCTACACCTTC. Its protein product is CASRQGGVGYTF.

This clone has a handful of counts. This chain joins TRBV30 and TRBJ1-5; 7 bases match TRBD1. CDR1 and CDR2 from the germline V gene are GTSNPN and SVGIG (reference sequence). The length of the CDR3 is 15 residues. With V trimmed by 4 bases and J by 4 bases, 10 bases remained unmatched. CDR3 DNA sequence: TGTGCCTGGACCCCCTGGGGACAGCTTAATCAGCCCCAGCATTTT. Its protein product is CAWTPWGQLNQPQHF.

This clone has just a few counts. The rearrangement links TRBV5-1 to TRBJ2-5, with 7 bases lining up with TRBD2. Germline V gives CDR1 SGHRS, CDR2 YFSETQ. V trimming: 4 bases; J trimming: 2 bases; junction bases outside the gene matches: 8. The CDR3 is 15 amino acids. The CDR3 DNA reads TGCGCCAGCAGCGAGGGACTATTCGAACAAGAGACCCAGTACTTC. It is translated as CASSEGLFEQETQYF.

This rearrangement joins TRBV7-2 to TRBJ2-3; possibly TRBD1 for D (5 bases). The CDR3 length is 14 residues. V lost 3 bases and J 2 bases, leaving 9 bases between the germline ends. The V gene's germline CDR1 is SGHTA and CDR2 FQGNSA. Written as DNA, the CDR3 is TGTGCCAGCAGCTTCCAGGGTTACACAGATACGCAGTATTTT. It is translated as CASSFQGYTDTQYF.